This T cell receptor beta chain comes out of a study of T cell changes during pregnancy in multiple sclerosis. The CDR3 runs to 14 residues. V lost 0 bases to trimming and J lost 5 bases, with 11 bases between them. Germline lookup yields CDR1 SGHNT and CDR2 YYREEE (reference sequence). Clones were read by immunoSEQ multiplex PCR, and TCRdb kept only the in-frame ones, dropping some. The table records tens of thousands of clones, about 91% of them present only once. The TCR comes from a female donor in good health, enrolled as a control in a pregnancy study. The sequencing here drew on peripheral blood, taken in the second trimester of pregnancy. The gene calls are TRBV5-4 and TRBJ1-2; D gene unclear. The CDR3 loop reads CASSLEAETYGYTF. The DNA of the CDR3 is TGTGCCAGCAGCTTGGAGGCGGAGACGTATGGCTACACCTTC.